This is a list of T cell receptor beta chains from one sample in a study of T cell responses to AZD1222 COVID-19 vaccine. The method was immunoSEQ multiplex PCR; TCRdb's version includes in-frame clones alone and lacks a portion of them. This table holds tens of thousands of clones, about 91% found once. The specimen was peripheral blood, collected on day 0 of MenACWY control vaccination. These receptors all stem from an adult in good health. Both conserved end residues are part of each CDR3. A D gene is named only where the DNA matches it firmly. The size entry is marked missing in some rows and otherwise reads once, few, many or a size class.

D gene,V gene,J gene,clone size,CDR3 DNA,CDR3 protein
TRBD2,TRBV4-1,TRBJ2-5,NA,TGCGCCAGCAGCCAGCGGGGACTAGCGGGGGACCTCCGGGAGACCCAGTACTTC,CASSQRGLAGDLRETQYF
NA,TRBV7-9,TRBJ1-3,NA,TGTGCCAGCAGCTTAGCAGGGGATGGAAACACCATATATTTT,CASSLAGDGNTIYF
NA,TRBV19,TRBJ1-2,NA,TGTGCCAGTAGTATAGGTGGACAGCAATGGGGCTACACCTTC,CASSIGGQQWGYTF
NA,TRBV7-2,TRBJ2-7,NA,TGTGCCAGCAGCTTCTCGGGCCTTCCGATTGAGCAGTACTTC,CASSFSGLPIEQYF
NA,TRBV12-3/TRBV12-4,TRBJ1-4,few,TGTGCCAGCACTCGGCAGGGTAGTGAAAAACTGTTTTTT,CASTRQGSEKLFF
NA,TRBV4-1,TRBJ2-1,NA,TGCGCCAGCAGCCAAGTTACCTACAATGAGCAGTTCTTC,CASSQVTYNEQFF
TRBD1,TRBV7-9,TRBJ1-6,NA,TGTGCCAGCAGCCGGACAGGGAATGGTTCACCCCTCCACTTT,CASSRTGNGSPLHF
NA,TRBV30,TRBJ1-1,NA,TGTGCCTGGGTGGAAAACACTGAAGCTTTCTTT,CAWVENTEAFF
TRBD1,TRBV11-2,TRBJ2-3,once,TGTGCCAGCAGCTTAGGGACGACAGGGGCATCCTCAGATACGCAGTATTTT,CASSLGTTGASSDTQYF
TRBD2,TRBV5-1,TRBJ2-5,NA,TGCGCCAGCAGCTTGGGGTTTACTAGCGGCCAAGAGACCCAGTACTTC,CASSLGFTSGQETQYF